These T cell receptor beta chains were read from a single sample in a study of regulatory T cells in long-lasting Graves disease. TCRdb independently ran MiXCR on the multiplex PCR reads; one entry per CDR3 protein. The table records some 330,000 distinct CDR3 sequences, 12% of them present only once. The data were also submitted as part of a second study, on T cells in Graves' hyperthyroidism and ophthalmopathy.

Sample: peripheral blood mononuclear cells (PBMCs), taken at new diagnosis, from a patient treated with antithyroid drugs. The receptor set was obtained from a woman under 30 with Graves disease. Each CDR3 is given with its conserved first and last residue. Each record gives: D gene, J gene, clone size, V gene, CDR3 protein, CDR3 DNA. A D gene is named only where the DNA matches it firmly. Size values are once, few and many counts, or a class for expanded clones, and some rows have none.

d_gene: -; j_gene: TRBJ2-3; abundance: many; v_gene: TRBV5-1; CDR3aa: CASSLNIDTQYF; CDR3nt: TGCGCCAGCAGCTTGAATATTGATACGCAGTATTTT
d_gene: -; j_gene: TRBJ1-1; abundance: many; v_gene: TRBV19; CDR3aa: CASSRIGLGQVNTEAFF; CDR3nt: TGTGCCAGTAGCCGAATAGGGTTGGGCCAGGTGAACACTGAAGCTTTCTTT
d_gene: TRBD2; j_gene: TRBJ2-7; abundance: many; v_gene: TRBV19; CDR3aa: CASTFSGGSSYEQYF; CDR3nt: TGTGCCAGTACTTTTAGCGGGGGAAGCTCCTACGAGCAGTACTTC
d_gene: TRBD1; j_gene: TRBJ1-5; abundance: many; v_gene: TRBV28; CDR3aa: CASSLNGQGNQPQHF; CDR3nt: TGTGCCAGCAGTCTGAACGGACAGGGAAACCAGCCCCAGCATTTT
d_gene: TRBD2; j_gene: TRBJ2-7; abundance: -; v_gene: TRBV20-1; CDR3aa: CSASNPGLRF; CDR3nt: TGCAGTGCTAGTAACCCGGGACTAAGGTTC
d_gene: TRBD1; j_gene: TRBJ1-2; abundance: many; v_gene: TRBV2; CDR3aa: CASSSDPGQKFCF; CDR3nt: TGTGCCAGCAGTTCAGACCCGGGACAGAAGTTCTGCTTC
d_gene: -; j_gene: TRBJ2-3; abundance: few; v_gene: TRBV4-2; CDR3aa: CASRSGDTQYF; CDR3nt: TGTGCCAGCAGATCGGGAGATACGCAGTATTTT
d_gene: -; j_gene: TRBJ1-1; abundance: many; v_gene: TRBV20-1; CDR3aa: CSASVPNTEAFF; CDR3nt: TGCAGTGCTTCAGTACCGAACACTGAAGCTTTCTTT
d_gene: -; j_gene: TRBJ2-4; abundance: -; v_gene: TRBV6-9; CDR3aa: CASSYSVTLKDKNIQYF; CDR3nt: TGTGCCAGCAGTTACTCAGTGACATTAAAAGACAAAAACATTCAGTACTTC
d_gene: -; j_gene: TRBJ2-6; abundance: -; v_gene: TRBV12-3/TRBV12-4; CDR3aa: CASTGAGMGWANVLTF; CDR3nt: TGTGCCAGCACCGGAGCAGGCATGGGCTGGGCCAACGTCCTGACTTTC
d_gene: -; j_gene: TRBJ1-2; abundance: many; v_gene: TRBV2; CDR3aa: CASTGGDYGYTF; CDR3nt: TGTGCCAGCACGGGGGGCGACTATGGCTACACCTTC
d_gene: -; j_gene: TRBJ2-5; abundance: many; v_gene: TRBV5-6; CDR3aa: CASSPRLGPISGLGETQYF; CDR3nt: TGTGCCAGCAGCCCGCGTTTAGGTCCAATTTCTGGTCTCGGAGAGACCCAGTACTTC
d_gene: -; j_gene: TRBJ2-5; abundance: many; v_gene: TRBV7-2; CDR3aa: CASSPYSRVATQYF; CDR3nt: TGTGCCAGCAGCCCTTACTCCCGGGTAGCGACCCAGTACTTC
d_gene: -; j_gene: TRBJ2-1; abundance: many; v_gene: TRBV25-1; CDR3aa: CASSKLMDSSNEQFF; CDR3nt: TGTGCCAGCAGCAAGCTAATGGACAGCAGCAATGAGCAGTTCTTC
d_gene: -; j_gene: TRBJ2-4; abundance: -; v_gene: TRBV9; CDR3aa: CASSPRAGKGLGGNIQYF; CDR3nt: TGTGCCAGCAGCCCACGGGCAGGGAAAGGGTTAGGGGGAAACATTCAGTACTTC
d_gene: -; j_gene: TRBJ2-3; abundance: many; v_gene: TRBV27; CDR3aa: CASSFWTSTDTQYF; CDR3nt: TGTGCCAGCAGTTTTTGGACTAGCACAGATACGCAGTATTTT
d_gene: -; j_gene: TRBJ1-4; abundance: many; v_gene: TRBV20-1; CDR3aa: CSATRSGNEKLFF; CDR3nt: TGCAGTGCTACCAGATCAGGGAATGAAAAACTGTTTTTT
d_gene: -; j_gene: TRBJ2-2; abundance: many; v_gene: TRBV12-3/TRBV12-4; CDR3aa: CASSELEAGELFF; CDR3nt: TGTGCCAGCAGTGAGCTAGAAGCCGGGGAGCTGTTTTTT
d_gene: -; j_gene: TRBJ1-2; abundance: many; v_gene: TRBV4-1; CDR3aa: CASSQGGGWGYGYTF; CDR3nt: TGCGCCAGCAGCCAAGGAGGCGGGTGGGGCTATGGCTACACCTTC
d_gene: TRBD2; j_gene: TRBJ2-5; abundance: -; v_gene: TRBV2; CDR3aa: CASRASGGTVQETQYF; CDR3nt: TGTGCCAGCAGGGCTAGCGGGGGGACGGTTCAAGAGACCCAGTACTTC
d_gene: TRBD2; j_gene: TRBJ2-2; abundance: many; v_gene: TRBV2; CDR3aa: CASSEALVTSGSREELFF; CDR3nt: TGTGCCAGCAGTGAAGCGCTTGTGACTAGCGGGTCCCGGGAGGAGCTGTTTTTT
d_gene: -; j_gene: TRBJ2-2; abundance: -; v_gene: TRBV4-1; CDR3aa: CASSYGQLSSTGELFF; CDR3nt: TGCGCCAGCAGCTACGGACAGCTATCTTCGACCGGGGAGCTGTTTTTT
d_gene: -; j_gene: TRBJ2-3; abundance: few; v_gene: TRBV24-1; CDR3aa: CATSGRPASTGTQYF; CDR3nt: TGTGCCACCAGTGGGCGCCCCGCGTCGACGGGTACGCAGTATTTT
d_gene: -; j_gene: TRBJ2-5; abundance: many; v_gene: TRBV28; CDR3aa: CASSLFRVRSETQYF; CDR3nt: TGTGCCAGCAGTTTATTTAGGGTGAGGTCGGAGACCCAGTACTTC
d_gene: -; j_gene: TRBJ1-2; abundance: many; v_gene: TRBV7-2; CDR3aa: CASSLGGTYYGYTF; CDR3nt: TGTGCCAGCAGCTTAGGCGGGACGTACTATGGCTACACCTTC
d_gene: -; j_gene: TRBJ2-1; abundance: many; v_gene: TRBV20-1; CDR3aa: CSARAAGAEGQFF; CDR3nt: TGCAGTGCTCGGGCAGCCGGTGCAGAAGGGCAGTTCTTC
d_gene: -; j_gene: TRBJ2-1; abundance: many; v_gene: TRBV7-2; CDR3aa: CASSSISNEQFF; CDR3nt: TGTGCCAGCAGCTCAATATCGAATGAGCAGTTCTTC
d_gene: -; j_gene: TRBJ1-1; abundance: -; v_gene: TRBV25-1; CDR3aa: CASTWVAGEGTEAFF; CDR3nt: TGTGCCAGCACGTGGGTGGCGGGGGAAGGCACTGAAGCTTTCTTT
d_gene: -; j_gene: TRBJ2-2; abundance: -; v_gene: TRBV7-2; CDR3aa: CASSLSPRDTGELFF; CDR3nt: TGTGCCAGCAGCTTAAGTCCTAGGGACACCGGGGAGCTGTTTTTT
d_gene: TRBD1; j_gene: TRBJ2-7; abundance: many; v_gene: TRBV28; CDR3aa: CASSSDRGVAYEQYF; CDR3nt: TGTGCCAGCAGTTCGGACAGGGGGGTTGCGTACGAGCAGTACTTC
d_gene: -; j_gene: TRBJ2-5; abundance: many; v_gene: TRBV4-2; CDR3aa: CASSREMGQETQYF; CDR3nt: TGTGCCAGCAGTCGGGAGATGGGCCAAGAGACCCAGTACTTC
d_gene: TRBD2; j_gene: TRBJ2-1; abundance: many; v_gene: TRBV3-1; CDR3aa: CASSQDRVASGRFNEQFF; CDR3nt: TGTGCCAGCAGCCAAGATCGGGTTGCTAGCGGGAGATTCAATGAGCAGTTCTTC
d_gene: -; j_gene: TRBJ1-4; abundance: few; v_gene: TRBV20-1; CDR3aa: CSAEVPGLNEKLFF; CDR3nt: TGCAGTGCGGAAGTCCCGGGCCTTAATGAAAAACTGTTTTTT
d_gene: -; j_gene: TRBJ1-4; abundance: many; v_gene: TRBV7-2; CDR3aa: CASSPRTDTEKLFF; CDR3nt: TGTGCCAGCAGCCCCCGGACCGACACAGAAAAACTGTTTTTT
d_gene: -; j_gene: TRBJ1-5; abundance: many; v_gene: TRBV12-3/TRBV12-4; CDR3aa: CASSLGVGRGFNQPQHF; CDR3nt: TGTGCCAGCAGTTTAGGTGTAGGGAGAGGATTCAATCAGCCCCAGCATTTT
d_gene: -; j_gene: TRBJ1-2; abundance: -; v_gene: TRBV19; CDR3aa: CASSIRAGKGYGYTF; CDR3nt: TGTGCCAGTAGTATTCGGGCAGGGAAAGGATATGGCTACACCTTC
d_gene: TRBD2; j_gene: TRBJ2-3; abundance: few; v_gene: TRBV20-1; CDR3aa: CSARRASGALSTDTQYF; CDR3nt: TGCAGTGCTAGACGGGCTAGCGGGGCCCTTAGCACAGATACGCAGTATTTT
d_gene: TRBD1; j_gene: TRBJ1-2; abundance: many; v_gene: TRBV19; CDR3aa: CASSLPPGQGYGYTF; CDR3nt: TGTGCCAGTAGCCTACCCCCTGGACAGGGTTACGGCTACACCTTC
d_gene: -; j_gene: TRBJ2-7; abundance: few; v_gene: TRBV29-1; CDR3aa: CSVESPGASYEQYF; CDR3nt: TGCAGCGTTGAAAGCCCGGGAGCAAGCTACGAGCAGTACTTC
d_gene: -; j_gene: TRBJ2-7; abundance: many; v_gene: TRBV30; CDR3aa: CAWSVGHTRSYEQYF; CDR3nt: TGTGCCTGGAGTGTAGGACATACCCGCTCCTACGAGCAGTACTTC
d_gene: -; j_gene: TRBJ2-7; abundance: once; v_gene: TRBV7-6; CDR3aa: CASSLRAGPAEQYF; CDR3nt: TGTGCCAGCAGCTTAAGGGCGGGGCCGGCCGAGCAGTACTTC
d_gene: -; j_gene: TRBJ2-7; abundance: many; v_gene: TRBV6-2/TRBV6-3; CDR3aa: CASSYGGVYEQYF; CDR3nt: TGTGCCAGCAGTTATGGCGGGGTCTACGAGCAGTACTTC
d_gene: -; j_gene: TRBJ2-1; abundance: many; v_gene: TRBV12-3/TRBV12-4; CDR3aa: CASSFVTGWGEQFF; CDR3nt: TGTGCCAGCAGTTTTGTGACGGGGTGGGGTGAGCAGTTCTTC
d_gene: -; j_gene: TRBJ2-5; abundance: few; v_gene: TRBV7-3; CDR3aa: CASSFRSDKQETQYF; CDR3nt: TGTGCCAGCAGCTTCCGATCGGACAAGCAAGAGACCCAGTACTTC
d_gene: -; j_gene: TRBJ2-5; abundance: many; v_gene: TRBV12-3/TRBV12-4; CDR3aa: CAGSLDETQYF; CDR3nt: TGTGCCGGCAGTTTAGATGAGACCCAGTACTTC
d_gene: TRBD2; j_gene: TRBJ2-1; abundance: few; v_gene: TRBV9; CDR3aa: CASSGARVAGTYNEQFF; CDR3nt: TGTGCCAGCAGCGGAGCTCGGGTAGCGGGCACCTACAATGAGCAGTTCTTC
d_gene: TRBD1; j_gene: TRBJ1-6; abundance: many; v_gene: TRBV20-1; CDR3aa: CSAPTGGISYNSPLHF; CDR3nt: TGCAGTGCCCCAACAGGGGGGATCTCCTATAATTCACCCCTCCACTTT
d_gene: -; j_gene: TRBJ2-7; abundance: many; v_gene: TRBV28; CDR3aa: CASSSLIALPTYEQYF; CDR3nt: TGTGCCAGCAGTTCCCTCATAGCGCTGCCAACCTACGAGCAGTACTTC
d_gene: TRBD1; j_gene: TRBJ1-2; abundance: -; v_gene: TRBV19; CDR3aa: CASTKTGMSGYGYTF; CDR3nt: TGTGCCAGTACCAAGACAGGGATGAGCGGCTATGGCTACACCTTC
d_gene: -; j_gene: TRBJ1-1; abundance: many; v_gene: TRBV12-3/TRBV12-4; CDR3aa: CASTYSWTRRTHSNTEAFF; CDR3nt: TGTGCCAGCACCTATTCCTGGACACGTCGAACCCACTCGAACACTGAAGCTTTCTTT
d_gene: -; j_gene: TRBJ2-1; abundance: many; v_gene: TRBV11-2; CDR3aa: CASSLAPGDEQFF; CDR3nt: TGTGCCAGCAGCTTAGCCCCAGGGGACGAGCAGTTCTTC
d_gene: -; j_gene: TRBJ2-7; abundance: -; v_gene: TRBV7-2; CDR3aa: CASSLEAGTNYEQYF; CDR3nt: TGTGCCAGCAGCTTAGAGGCGGGAACAAATTACGAGCAGTACTTC
d_gene: -; j_gene: TRBJ1-2; abundance: many; v_gene: TRBV13; CDR3aa: CASSLASVGLGYTF; CDR3nt: TGTGCCAGCAGCTTAGCCTCGGTCGGGCTAGGCTACACCTTC
d_gene: -; j_gene: TRBJ2-3; abundance: many; v_gene: TRBV11-1; CDR3aa: CASSPQWGGTDMQYF; CDR3nt: TGTGCCAGCAGCCCTCAGTGGGGGGGCACAGATATGCAGTATTTT
d_gene: TRBD2; j_gene: TRBJ2-1; abundance: many; v_gene: TRBV12-3/TRBV12-4; CDR3aa: CASSLVAGGPNEQFF; CDR3nt: TGTGCCAGCAGTTTAGTAGCGGGGGGGCCCAATGAGCAGTTCTTC
d_gene: -; j_gene: TRBJ2-7; abundance: -; v_gene: TRBV20-1; CDR3aa: CSARDRPYEQYF; CDR3nt: TGCAGTGCTAGAGATAGGCCCTACGAGCAGTACTTC
d_gene: -; j_gene: TRBJ2-5; abundance: many; v_gene: TRBV12-3/TRBV12-4; CDR3aa: CASSSWTTETQYF; CDR3nt: TGTGCCAGCAGCTCCTGGACCACAGAGACCCAGTACTTC
d_gene: TRBD1; j_gene: TRBJ1-2; abundance: many; v_gene: TRBV28; CDR3aa: CASSLSLLTGNYGYTF; CDR3nt: TGTGCCAGCAGTTTATCCCTATTGACAGGGAACTATGGCTACACCTTC
d_gene: TRBD1; j_gene: TRBJ2-1; abundance: many; v_gene: TRBV19; CDR3aa: CASSILGQVYNEQFF; CDR3nt: TGTGCCAGTAGTATTTTGGGACAGGTCTACAATGAGCAGTTCTTC